This is a list of T cell receptor beta chains from one sample in a study of T cell responses to AZD1222 COVID-19 vaccine. Clones were sequenced by immunoSEQ multiplex PCR, and TCRdb holds only the in-frame ones, with some missing. The repertoire holds approximately 150,000 clones, with 90% as singletons. The specimen was peripheral blood, collected on day 0 of AZD1222 vaccination. These receptors all come from an adult in good health. Each CDR3 is given with its conserved first and last residue. A D gene is named only where the DNA matches it firmly. The listing skips clone size in some rows; elsewhere it reads once, few, many or a size class.

>.|TRBJ1-2|TRBV5-1|.
TGCGCCAGCAGCTTGGAACACCCTAACTATGGCTACACCTTC
CASSLEHPNYGYTF
>.|TRBJ1-4|TRBV6-5|.
TGTGCCAGCAGTCGGGGACGGTCTAATGAAAAACTGTTTTTT
CASSRGRSNEKLFF
>TRBD1|TRBJ1-1|TRBV3-1/TRBV3-2|.
TGTGCCAGCAGCCCAGGGACAGGGGCAGTCACTGAAGCTTTCTTT
CASSPGTGAVTEAFF
>.|TRBJ2-2|TRBV2|.
TGTGCCAGCAGAAGACAGGAAATAAACACCGGGGAGCTGTTTTTT
CASRRQEINTGELFF
>.|TRBJ1-2|TRBV30|once
TGTGCCTGGGACGCGGCAGTGAGCTATGGCTACACCTTC
CAWDAAVSYGYTF
>TRBD1|TRBJ1-2|TRBV28|.
TGTGCCAGCAGTGGGGGACAGGGGGCCTTAAACTATGGCTACACCTTC
CASSGGQGALNYGYTF
>.|TRBJ1-4|TRBV6-1|.
TGTGCCAGCAGTGATGTGCGACAGGCGCCTGAAAAACTGTTTTTT
CASSDVRQAPEKLFF
>TRBD1|TRBJ1-1|TRBV6-5|.
TGTGCCAGCAGGGTAGGGACAGACGGGAACACTGAAGCTTTCTTT
CASRVGTDGNTEAFF
>.|TRBJ1-3|TRBV7-2|once
TGTGCCAGCAGCTTAGTGGGGACTCCGGGAGACACCATATATTTT
CASSLVGTPGDTIYF
>.|TRBJ2-1|TRBV9|.
TGTGCCAGCAGCGTAGCCCGGATTGGGGATTACAATGAGCAGTTCTTC
CASSVARIGDYNEQFF
>TRBD1|TRBJ1-5|TRBV18|.
TGTGCCAGCTCGTCCGGCAGGGGGTCAAACCAGCCCCAGCATTTT
CASSSGRGSNQPQHF
>.|TRBJ1-4|TRBV3-1/TRBV3-2|.
TGTGCCAGCAGCCAAGTCGGGGGAACTAATGAAAAACTGTTTTTT
CASSQVGGTNEKLFF
>.|TRBJ2-6|TRBV19|.
TGTGCCACGCGACTTGTAGGGGCCAACGTCCTGACTTTC
CATRLVGANVLTF
>.|TRBJ2-3|TRBV2|.
TGTGCCACCTGGGGGGGGGCGGCAGATACGCAGTATTTT
CATWGGAADTQYF
>.|TRBJ1-3|TRBV25-1|.
TGTGCCGGGAAGAAGGGAAACACCATATATTTT
CAGKKGNTIYF
>TRBD1|TRBJ1-4|TRBV7-2|.
TGTGCCAGCAGCTTAGGACAGGGGGCGGACGAAAAACTGTTTTTT
CASSLGQGADEKLFF
>TRBD1|TRBJ1-1|TRBV4-3|many
TGCGCCAGCAGCCAAGGGACAGGGGAGGCTTTCTTT
CASSQGTGEAFF
>.|TRBJ1-1|TRBV12-3/TRBV12-4|few
TGTGCCAGCAGTTTAAGCACTGAAGCTTTCTTT
CASSLSTEAFF
>.|TRBJ2-1|TRBV7-8|.
TGTGCCACCAAGGAGTGGACAGTGGAGGATGAGCAGTTCTTC
CATKEWTVEDEQFF
>.|TRBJ1-2|TRBV5-1|.
TGCGCCAGCAGCTCCCCGACGGCAGGACAAGCGGCCTATGGCTACACCTTC
CASSSPTAGQAAYGYTF
>TRBD1|TRBJ1-2|TRBV6-1|.
TGTGCCAGCAGTGAAGACCTGACAGGGGGAGTGTCCTATGGCTACACCTTC
CASSEDLTGGVSYGYTF
>.|TRBJ2-2|TRBV11-2|.
TGTGCCAGCAGCTGGGACTGGAACACCGGGGAGCTGTTTTTT
CASSWDWNTGELFF
>TRBD1|TRBJ1-1|TRBV7-3|.
TGTGCCAGCAGCACCGGGACAGGGCGAGGGAACACTGAAGCTTTCTTT
CASSTGTGRGNTEAFF
>.|TRBJ2-7|TRBV19|once
TGTGCCAGTAGGGCGCCCGGGACTCTCTACGAGCAGTACTTC
CASRAPGTLYEQYF
>.|TRBJ2-7|TRBV7-8|.
TGTGCCAGCACGGACAGAGCCTACGAGCAGTACTTC
CASTDRAYEQYF
>TRBD1|TRBJ1-1|TRBV30|.
TGTGCCTGGAGTGTAGGGACAGCTGAAGCTTTCTTT
CAWSVGTAEAFF
>TRBD1|TRBJ1-3|TRBV16|few
TGTGCCAGCAGCCAGGACAGGACTGGAAACACCATATATTTT
CASSQDRTGNTIYF
>.|TRBJ1-3|TRBV7-8|once
TGTGCCAGCAGCTTACTACCGGCAGGCTCTGGAAACACCATATATTTT
CASSLLPAGSGNTIYF
>TRBD2|TRBJ2-7|TRBV14|.
TGTGCCAGCAGCCAAGAAGGGAGGGGGCAGTACTTC
CASSQEGRGQYF
>.|TRBJ2-1|TRBV5-1|.
TGCGCCAGCAGCACATCGGGGAGCTCCTACAATGAGCAGTTCTTC
CASSTSGSSYNEQFF
>TRBD1|TRBJ1-2|TRBV9|.
TGTGCCAGCAGCGCCCAGGGGGAATCTTATGGCTACACCTTC
CASSAQGESYGYTF
>.|TRBJ1-6|TRBV9|.
TGTGCCAGCAGCCCCCTCGTGTCGAATTCACCCCTCCACTTT
CASSPLVSNSPLHF
>.|TRBJ2-1|TRBV28|.
TGTGCCAGCAGTTCTCCTGGGTCCGCAGAGCAGTTCTTC
CASSSPGSAEQFF
>TRBD1|TRBJ2-7|TRBV4-3|.
TGCGCCAGCAGCCAGGACAGGAATTCCTACGAGCAGTACTTC
CASSQDRNSYEQYF
>.|TRBJ2-2|TRBV5-1|.
TGCGCCAGCAGCTTAACAGGGCCCAGCACCGGGGAGCTGTTTTTT
CASSLTGPSTGELFF
>.|TRBJ1-1|TRBV15|.
TGTGCCACCAGCAGTCCCTCCCAGGGGGAAGCTTTCTTT
CATSSPSQGEAFF
>TRBD1|TRBJ2-1|TRBV7-6|.
TGTGCCAGCAGCTCGCGGCAGGGGGCGGGGAATGAGCAGTTCTTC
CASSSRQGAGNEQFF
>.|TRBJ1-6|TRBV5-1|.
TGCGCCAGCAGCTTGGAAAGGGGCTCGCATTCACCCCTCCACTTT
CASSLERGSHSPLHF
>.|TRBJ1-3|TRBV3-1/TRBV3-2|.
TGTGCCAGCAGCCAAGATAGCTGGAGGATCAGCTCTGGAAACACCATATATTTT
CASSQDSWRISSGNTIYF
>TRBD2|TRBJ2-3|TRBV9|.
TGTGCCAGCAGCGTAGTGAGCGGGGGGGCCGTAGATACGCAGTATTTT
CASSVVSGGAVDTQYF
>TRBD1|TRBJ2-7|TRBV10-3|once
TGTGCCATCAGTGAGTCGGGACAGGGGTACGAGCAGTACTTC
CAISESGQGYEQYF
>TRBD1|TRBJ1-5|TRBV6-5|.
TGTGCCAGCAGTCGGGACAGCCTAGCGGATCAGCCCCAGCATTTT
CASSRDSLADQPQHF
>TRBD2|TRBJ2-3|TRBV5-1|.
TGCGCCAGCAGCTTGGACACCGGGGGGAGCACAGATACGCAGTATTTT
CASSLDTGGSTDTQYF
>TRBD1|TRBJ1-2|TRBV20-1|.
TGCAGTGCTAGTCCCACCCGACAGGGGATCTATGGCTACACCTTC
CSASPTRQGIYGYTF
>.|TRBJ1-1|TRBV19|.
TGTGCCAGTAGTCCGGACACCAAGAACACTGAAGCTTTCTTT
CASSPDTKNTEAFF
>TRBD2|TRBJ2-7|TRBV11-2|.
TGTGCCAGCAGCCCGACCGTAAGCGGGGGAACCTACGAGCAGTACTTC
CASSPTVSGGTYEQYF
>.|TRBJ1-2|TRBV19|.
TGTGCCAGTAGTATTCTCGGGACGGCTTCCTATGGCTACACCTTC
CASSILGTASYGYTF
>TRBD2|TRBJ2-1|TRBV6-5|.
TGTGCCAGCAGCCTCCTTGGCGGGGGGGCCAATGAGCAGTTCTTC
CASSLLGGGANEQFF
>TRBD2|TRBJ2-5|TRBV5-6|.
TGTGCCAGCAGCGACGGGGGGGCCGGCGAGACCCAGTACTTC
CASSDGGAGETQYF
>.|TRBJ1-5|TRBV6-5|few
TGTGCCAGCAGTTACGCCCGGCAAAACACAAATCAGCCCCAGCATTTT
CASSYARQNTNQPQHF
>TRBD2|TRBJ2-5|TRBV7-7|.
TGTGCTAGCAGCTTGGGACTAGCGGGGGGGGAAGAGACCCAGTACTTC
CASSLGLAGGEETQYF
>TRBD1|TRBJ1-3|TRBV13|.
TGTGCCAGCAGAGACAGGGGGCCGGGAAACACCATATATTTT
CASRDRGPGNTIYF
>.|TRBJ2-3|TRBV11-3|once
TGTGCCAGCAGGTCTTCGTCAGGGGGCACAGATACGCAGTATTTT
CASRSSSGGTDTQYF
>.|TRBJ1-1|TRBV2|once
TGTGCCAGCAGGACAGGAAACACTGAAGCTTTCTTT
CASRTGNTEAFF
>.|TRBJ2-5|TRBV5-3|.
TGTGCCAGAAGCGTCCTGAGGGGGAGAGAGACCCAGTACTTC
CARSVLRGRETQYF